The 10 T cell receptor beta chains below all came from one sample that was sequenced in a study of T cells after yellow fever vaccination. TCRdb used MiXCR to reprocess the 5' RACE reads, holding one entry per CDR3 protein. Among a few hundred thousand distinct CDR3 sequences listed, 15% to 20% were seen once. The specimen comprised PBMCs, sampled 15 days after the yellow fever booster vaccination. Every receptor here comes from a man aged 25 to 45 who received the YFV17D yellow fever vaccine.

V usage is TRBV20-1 and J usage is TRBJ2-3; 10 bases are shared with TRBD2. The CDR3 has 16 residues. The germline CDR1 and CDR2 sequences are DFQATT and SNEGSKA (reference sequence). J gave up 4 bases and V 1 base, and 8 bases lay outside the gene matches. The CDR3 DNA reads as TGCAGTGCTAGAGGGACTCCTAGCGGGAGTTCAGATACGCAGTATTTT. It specifies CSARGTPSGSSDTQYF.

This clonotype was seen only a few times. One junction end does not reproduce the germline sequence, and a read error may be involved. This chain links TRBV20-1 with TRBJ2-1; 9 nucleotides align to TRBD2. Germline V lookup: CDR1 DFQATT, CDR2 SNEGSKA (reference sequence). CDR3 size: 16 residues. CDR3 coding DNA: TGCAGTACTAGCAGGATAGCGGGAGTATTGTACAATGAGCAGTTCTTC. Translated: CSTSRIAGVLYNEQFF.

This clonotype was picked up a small number of times. V usage is TRBV4-2 and J usage is TRBJ2-3; no definite D call. Germline values: CDR1 LGHNA, CDR2 YNFKEQ. V was shortened by 2 bases and J by 3 bases, with 12 bases between the two germline ends. The CDR3 contains 15 residues. CDR3 in amino acids: CASSQSSLGTDTQYF. The CDR3 DNA reads as TGTGCCAGCAGCCAATCATCACTCGGTACAGATACGCAGTATTTT.

This clonotype has just a few counts. In DNA form, the CDR3 reads TGCAGTGCGCCGAAAGAGGGGGTTGGCACTGAAGCTTTCTTT. As protein: CSAPKEGVGTEAFF. The chain links TRBV20-1 to TRBJ1-1, with D possibly TRBD1 on 6 matching bases. Per the germline V gene, CDR1 is DFQATT and CDR2 is SNEGSKA (reference sequence). V was clipped by 6 bases and J by 4 bases, with 18 bases between them. This CDR3 region has 14 residues.

The chain joins TRBV18 to TRBJ2-4, with 10 bases that match TRBD1. The CDR3 sequence is 14 residues long. V trimming: 1 base; J trimming: 12 bases; junction bases outside the gene matches: 6. Looked up from germline, CDR1 is KGHSH and CDR2 is LQKENI. CDR3 bases: TGTGCCAGCTCACCACTTAAGACAGGGGGCAATCAGTACTTC. Protein product: CASSPLKTGGNQYF. Complete variable domain (other parts from reference TRBV18 and TRBJ2-4): NAGVMQNPRHLVRRRGQEARLRCSPMKGHSHVYWYRQLPEEGLKFMVYLQKENIIDESGMPKERFSAEFPKEGPSILRIQQVVRGDSAAYFCASSPLKTGGNQYFGAGTRLSVL.

The rearrangement links TRBV11-2 to TRBJ2-2; 9 bases are a match to TRBD2. Losses at the gene ends were 5 bases for V and 3 bases for J; bases not matched to a gene: 16. Looked up from germline, CDR1 is SGHAT and CDR2 is FQNNGV. CDR3 length: 19 residues. CDR3 protein: CASSPPLRAGGRDTGELFF. The CDR3 region has the DNA TGTGCCAGCAGCCCCCCCTTAAGAGCGGGAGGCAGGGACACCGGGGAGCTGTTTTTT.

The chain has TRBV5-1 and TRBJ2-2, with no clear D. V was trimmed by 7 bases and J by 1 base, leaving 8 bases between them. Germline assignment: CDR1 SGHRS and CDR2 YFSETQ. This CDR3 has 13 residues. The chain's CDR3 is CASATLNTGELFF. The CDR3 nucleotides are TGCGCCAGCGCGACTCTGAACACCGGGGAGCTGTTTTTT.

The chain employs TRBV20-1 and TRBJ2-3; 8 positions match TRBD2. The CDR3 spans 17 residues. V lost 0 bases to trimming and J lost 0 bases; unmatched junction nucleotides: 8. Per germline, CDR1 DFQATT and CDR2 SNEGSKA (reference sequence). The CDR3 region is CSARDGTSPASTDTQYF. The CDR3 DNA reads TGCAGTGCTAGAGATGGGACTAGTCCTGCTAGCACAGATACGCAGTATTTT.

The table lists this clonotype with a few counts. V and J are TRBV7-9 and TRBJ2-1, with 12 bases aligning to TRBD2. The CDR3 is made up of 17 amino acids. The ends lost 5 bases at V and 6 bases at J; junction bases unmatched: 11. Germline V CDR1 and CDR2: SEHNR, FQNEAQ (reference sequence). CDR3 bases: TGTGCCAGCAGCCATTCCCGCGGGACTAGCGGGTCCAATGAGCAGTTCTTC. Translated: CASSHSRGTSGSNEQFF.

V is TRBV7-2 and J is TRBJ2-3; 7 bases line up with TRBD2. J lost 2 bases, V lost 1 base, and 6 bases had no gene match. This CDR3 region has 16 residues. The germline V gene has CDR1 SGHTA and CDR2 FQGNSA. This CDR3 reads CASSLVSGGATDTQYF. The CDR3 DNA follows: TGTGCCAGCAGCTTAGTTTCGGGAGGTGCCACAGATACGCAGTATTTT.